Shown below are 22 T cell receptor beta chains from a single sample sequenced in a study of OX40 agonist ivuxolimab in advanced cancers. Assay used: immunoSEQ multiplex PCR; TCRdb lists only in-frame clones, some missing. The repertoire holds 65,000 or so clones, with around 90% as singletons. This specimen was CD4+ or CD8+ T cells sorted from blood, taken in a trial of the OX40 agonist ivuxolimab. The receptor source for this set is an adult with an advanced solid tumor such as melanoma, head and neck, liver or kidney cancer.

The chain recombines TRBV2 with TRBJ2-7, with D perhaps TRBD2 (6 bases). Germline V gene data show CDR1 as SNHLY and CDR2 as FYNNEI. V was shortened by 8 bases and J by 3 bases, with 11 bases between the two germline ends. The CDR3 loop spans 12 amino acids. This CDR3 is CASSGASYEQYF. CDR3 DNA sequence: TGTGCCAGCTCGGGAGCCAGCTACGAGCAGTACTTC.

This clone has only one observation. V usage is TRBV6-6 and J usage is TRBJ2-6; D call uncertain. Trimming took 4 bases from V and 0 from J, leaving 7 bases between them. The CDR3 covers 15 residues. Per germline, CDR1 MNHNY and CDR2 SVGAGI (reference sequence). The CDR3 sequence: CASSSAHSGANVLTF. CDR3 nucleotide sequence: TGTGCCAGCAGTTCGGCGCACTCTGGGGCCAACGTCCTGACTTTC.

This clone was observed once. The genes are TRBV6-1 and TRBJ1-3, with TRBD1 matching 7 bases. Germline loops: CDR1 MNHNS, CDR2 SASEGT. The CDR3 sequence is 14 residues long. Trimming at V came to 6 bases and at J to 2 bases, leaving 4 bases not matched to a gene. The CDR3 sequence: CASRPGTAGNTIYF. CDR3 nucleotide sequence: TGTGCCAGCAGACCCGGGACAGCTGGAAACACCATATATTTT.

V and J are TRBV7-3 and TRBJ2-1; TRBD1 matches 8 bases. This CDR3 comprises 19 residues. The ends lost 5 bases at V and 1 base at J; junction bases unmatched: 16. The germline CDR1 and CDR2 sequences are SGHTA and FQGTGA. Here the CDR3 DNA reads TGTGCCAGCAGCCTAAGGGGGCAGGGGGCTGAGCTGTCCTACAATGAGCAGTTCTTC. Protein sequence: CASSLRGQGAELSYNEQFF. Complete variable domain (other parts from reference TRBV7-3 and TRBJ2-1): GAGVSQTPSNKVTEKGKYVELRCDPISGHTALYWYRQSLGQGPEFLIYFQGTGAADDSGLPNDRFFAVRPEGSVSTLKIQRTERGDSAVYLCASSLRGQGAELSYNEQFFGPGTRLTVL.

The rearrangement joins TRBV7-6 to TRBJ1-5, with 10 bases identical to TRBD1. V shed 3 bases, J shed 6 bases, and the junction held 8 bases outside the gene matches. Germline V gene sequence: CDR1 SGHVS, CDR2 FNYEAQ. The CDR3 totals 16 residues. CDR3 in amino acids: CASSLTGGSSGQPQHF. The CDR3 DNA reads as TGTGCCAGCAGCTTGACAGGGGGCAGTTCGGGTCAGCCCCAGCATTTT.

The chain uses TRBV18 and TRBJ2-3; no clear D gene. This CDR3 is built from 14 residues. Germline CDR1 and CDR2: KGHSH and LQKENI. V dropped 6 bases and J dropped 0 bases, with 10 bases sitting between them. The CDR3 DNA follows: TGTGCCAGCTCTCTCCTGGACAGCACAGATACGCAGTATTTT. Translating gives CASSLLDSTDTQYF.

The CDR3 here is CASSDRVLKHEQYF. As DNA, the CDR3 is TGTGCCAGCAGCGACAGGGTTCTGAAGCACGAGCAGTACTTC. The rearrangement uses TRBV9 and TRBJ2-7, with a weak D call TRBD1 (6 bases). Germline CDR1 is SGDLS and CDR2 is YYNGEE. Trimming took off 3 bases at V and 5 bases at J, with 15 bases between the two ends. The CDR3 has 14 residues.

This chain joins TRBV28 and TRBJ1-2; 10 bases are a match to TRBD1. CDR3 length equals 15 residues. Germline V lookup: CDR1 MDHEN, CDR2 SYDVKM. The trim removed 6 bases at V and 1 base at J, leaving 5 bases unmatched. CDR3 bases: TGTGCCAGCAGCCTGGGGACAGGGGTTAACTATGGCTACACCTTC. Translated: CASSLGTGVNYGYTF.

The V call is TRBV20-1, the J call TRBJ2-7; D not certain. There are 11 residues in the CDR3. The germline gives CDR1 DFQATT, CDR2 SNEGSKA (reference sequence). V lost 6 bases and J lost 8, with 14 bases in between. CDR3 bases: TGCAGTGCCCTAGAGTTGGAAAAGCAGTACTTC. It specifies CSALELEKQYF.

The chain recombines TRBV28 with TRBJ2-7; no firm D call. The CDR3 length is 14 residues. Germline CDR1 and CDR2: MDHEN and SYDVKM. Trimming pared 7 bases from V and 5 bases from J, leaving 18 bases between. The CDR3 is CASNGGTPPDEQYF. CDR3 bases: TGTGCCAGCAATGGTGGTACACCTCCTGACGAGCAGTACTTC.

The chain recombines TRBV5-1 with TRBJ2-2, with D uncertain. The CDR3 loop spans 15 amino acids. Trimming left V 0 bases short and J 2 bases short, with 8 bases between. From germline, CDR1 is SGHRS and CDR2 YFSETQ. As DNA, the CDR3 is TGCGCCAGCAGCTTGGTTGCTCCAAACACCGGGGAGCTGTTTTTT. It translates to CASSLVAPNTGELFF. The full variable domain, completed using reference TRBV5-1 and TRBJ2-2, is KAGVTQTPRYLIKTRGQQVTLSCSPISGHRSVSWYQQTPGQGLQFLFEYFSETQRNKGNFPGRFSGRQFSNSRSEMNVSTLELGDSALYLCASSLVAPNTGELFFGEGSRLTVL.

The V call is TRBV7-2, the J call TRBJ2-7; D is undetermined. Germline CDR1 is SGHTA and CDR2 is FQGNSA. The CDR3 is made up of 15 amino acids. Trimming removed 1 base at V and 2 bases at J, with 12 bases between. The CDR3 DNA reads TGTGCCAGCAGCTTAGGCCAGGTGGGCCCCTACGAGCAGTACTTC. Protein product: CASSLGQVGPYEQYF.

The chain uses TRBV7-9 and TRBJ2-1, with TRBD2 identical over 13 bases. Germline lookup yields CDR1 SEHNR and CDR2 FQNEAQ (reference sequence). CDR3 length equals 16 residues. The J segment lost 8 bases and the V segment lost 0 bases, leaving 4 bases of the junction unmatched. CDR3 bases: TGTGCCAGCAGCTTAGCTGGGACTAGCGGGGCCTATGAGCAGTTCTTC. It yields the protein CASSLAGTSGAYEQFF.

The rearrangement joins TRBV4-1 to TRBJ2-3; D remains ambiguous. CDR3 length: 15 amino acids. CDR1 MGHRA and CDR2 YSYEKL come from the germline V gene. Trimming cost V 1 base and J 6 bases, with 14 bases left between them. In DNA form, the CDR3 reads TGCGCCAGCAGCCAAGCCTCGGGTGGTCCGGATACGCAGTATTTT. This gives the protein CASSQASGGPDTQYF.

This chain links TRBV19 with TRBJ1-3; D is undetermined. The CDR3 sequence is 15 residues long. Trimming shortened V by 1 base and J by 4 bases, and 11 bases separated the two germline ends. The V gene's germline CDR1 is LNHDA and CDR2 SQIVND (reference sequence). The DNA of the CDR3 is TGTGCCAGTAGTATAGGACGGCTTACCGGAAACACCATATATTTT. This translates into CASSIGRLTGNTIYF. Together with reference TRBV19 and TRBJ1-3, the CDR3 gives the full variable domain: DGGITQSPKYLFRKEGQNVTLSCEQNLNHDAMYWYRQDPGQGLRLIYYSQIVNDFQKGDIAEGYSVSREKKESFPLTVTSAQKNPTAFYLCASSIGRLTGNTIYFGEGSWLTVV.

This clone was seen a handful of times. V and J are TRBV28 and TRBJ2-7; 14 bases fit TRBD2. The germline gives CDR1 MDHEN, CDR2 SYDVKM. The CDR3 length is 18 residues. V lost 6 bases, J lost 6 bases, and 16 bases stayed unmatched. CDR3 nucleotide sequence: TGTGCCAGCAGCCCACACCCCGGGACTAGCGGGAGATTAGGCGAGCAGTACTTC. Residues: CASSPHPGTSGRLGEQYF.

The chain uses TRBV6-1 and TRBJ1-2; no clear D gene. The ends were cut back, 3 bases at V and 0 bases at J, with 17 bases in the middle. The CDR3 length is 17 residues. Germline CDR1 reads MNHNS; CDR2 reads SASEGT. The CDR3 bases are TGTGCCAGCAGTGAGAGCGACCTCACGGGAGCTAACTATGGCTACACCTTC. This sequence encodes CASSESDLTGANYGYTF.

CDR3 DNA: TGTGCCAGCAGCAGGGGACTTATCACGGGTGAAGCTTTCTTT. Protein product: CASSRGLITGEAFF. The chain couples TRBV5-8 to TRBJ1-1; tentatively, D is TRBD1 (5 bases). V lost 4 bases to trimming and J lost 7 bases, with 17 bases between them. The CDR3 is 14 amino acids. Germline CDR1 SGHTS, CDR2 YDEGEE. Full variable domain (rest looked up from reference TRBV5-8 and TRBJ1-1): EAGVTQSPTHLIKTRGQQATLRCSPISGHTSVYWYQQALGLGLQFLLWYDEGEERNRGNFPPRFSGRQFPNYSSELNVNALELEDSALYLCASSRGLITGEAFFGQGTRLTVV.

This chain joins TRBV9 and TRBJ2-1; the D is unclear. The length of the CDR3 is 15 residues. Trimming shortened V by 0 bases and J by 5 bases, and 12 bases separated the two germline ends. Germline V CDR1 and CDR2: SGDLS, YYNGEE. CDR3 in amino acids: CASSVGGSEDNEQFF. CDR3 sequence (DNA): TGTGCCAGCAGCGTAGGGGGATCTGAGGACAATGAGCAGTTCTTC.

This clone was counted only a few times. The chain carries TRBV20-1 and TRBJ2-5; no clear D. This CDR3 is built from 11 residues. Trimming took 6 bases from V and 5 from J, leaving 10 bases between them. The germline CDR1 and CDR2 sequences are DFQATT and SNEGSKA (reference sequence). Here the CDR3 DNA reads TGCAGTGCAACAGCCATGGAGACCCAGTACTTC. Amino acid sequence: CSATAMETQYF.

V is TRBV29-1 and J is TRBJ2-1; no clear D. CDR3 length equals 14 residues. Trimming removed 4 bases at V and 3 bases at J, with 13 bases between. In germline, CDR1 is SQVTM, CDR2 ANQGSEA. CDR3 sequence: CSVGVPNRYNEQFF. As DNA, the CDR3 is TGCAGCGTTGGTGTACCGAACCGCTACAATGAGCAGTTCTTC.

J is TRBJ2-7 and V is TRBV6-5; D possibly matches TRBD1 or TRBD2 (5 bases each). The CDR3 runs 13 residues. Trimming took 6 bases from V and 3 from J, leaving 12 bases between them. Germline CDR1 and CDR2: MNHEY and SVGAGI. The CDR3 is CASRPGTDYEQYF. CDR3 nucleotide sequence: TGTGCCAGCAGACCCGGGACGGACTACGAGCAGTACTTC.